This T cell receptor (beta chain) stems from a study of OX40 agonist ivuxolimab in advanced cancers. Study findings and constraints: The antigen specificity of the peripheral T cells (those that were expanded) was not determined.

Autoimmune disease history or systemic immunosuppression was exclusionary. Worth noting for this clone: Its antigen remains unidentified.

Clones were read by immunoSEQ multiplex PCR, and TCRdb kept only the in-frame ones, dropping some. The data contain 55,000 to 65,000 clones, 70% to 90% of them singletons. V lost 0 bases, J lost 2 bases, and 13 bases lay in between. The CDR3 runs 16 residues. CDR1 and CDR2 (germline): LGHNA, YSLEER. The source is an adult with an advanced solid tumor such as melanoma, head and neck, liver or kidney cancer. This specimen was CD4+ or CD8+ T cells sorted from blood, taken in a trial of the OX40 agonist ivuxolimab. The gene calls are TRBV4-3 and TRBJ1-2; D call uncertain. CDR3 residues: CASSQDEGVRNYGYTF. The DNA for the CDR3 is TGCGCCAGCAGCCAAGACGAGGGAGTCCGCAACTATGGCTACACCTTC.